The 23 T cell receptor beta chains below all came from one sample that was sequenced in a study of prognosis after radiotherapy for stage I lung cancer. Multiplex PCR, run in two rounds, amplified TCR beta CDR3 from genomic DNA. During first-round PCR, primers specific to each TRBV and TRBJ gene were used. TCRdb analysed the multiplex PCR reads with MiXCR anew, one entry per CDR3 protein. Of 50,000 to 75,000 distinct CDR3 sequences listed, about 30% are singletons. The material sequenced was PBMCs, taken before or after stereotactic body radiation therapy (not recorded which). The receptors derive from a donor aged 50 or older with non-small cell lung cancer.

This clonotype was observed many times. The rearrangement joins TRBV28 to TRBJ2-7, with D hard to call. This CDR3 has 15 residues. The germline gives CDR1 MDHEN, CDR2 SYDVKM. V lost 2 bases, J lost 2 bases, and 13 bases lay in between. The CDR3 sequence: CASSLSVGGTYEQYF. CDR3 DNA: TGTGCCAGCAGTTTAAGCGTGGGCGGCACCTACGAGCAGTACTTC.

This clonotype was counted ten times or more. V and J are TRBV4-3 and TRBJ1-5; D not certain. Germline CDR1 LGHNA, CDR2 YSLEER. There are 15 residues in the CDR3. The ends were cut back, 0 bases at V and 7 bases at J, with 13 bases in the middle. CDR3 bases: TGCGCCAGCAGCCAAGATTCCCGGTATCGCCAGCCCCAGCATTTT. Translating it yields CASSQDSRYRQPQHF.

Comment on this clonotype: A far larger clone differs by one base, so this is likely a read error. The chain has TRBV6-8 and TRBJ1-6; no definite D call. Germline V lookup: CDR1 MNHGY, CDR2 SAAAGT. V was trimmed by 8 bases and J by 4 bases, leaving 12 bases between them. This CDR3 has 14 residues. The CDR3 here is CASRIGGYNSPLHF. CDR3 DNA sequence: TGTGCCAGCCGCATTGGCGGATATAATTCACCCCTCCACTTT.

This clonotype was counted ten times or more. The chain employs TRBV6-1 and TRBJ2-7; TRBD2 matches 7 bases. V lost 6 bases, J lost 3 bases, and 17 bases stayed unmatched. Per germline, CDR1 MNHNS and CDR2 SASEGT. This CDR3 comprises 17 residues. The chain's CDR3 is CASSGGTSPAADYEQYF. The CDR3 nucleotides read TGTGCCAGCAGCGGGGGGACCTCGCCGGCAGCGGACTACGAGCAGTACTTC.

This clonotype was seen a few times. Its ends do not fully match the called genes, so a read error is possible. The V and J genes are TRBV7-2 and TRBJ2-6, with D possibly being TRBD1 (6 bases). Germline assignment: CDR1 SGHTA and CDR2 FQGNSA. The CDR3 extends over 18 amino acids. This CDR3 reads CANSFGQNRATGANVLTF. For the CDR3, the DNA is TGTGCCAACAGCTTTGGTCAGAACAGGGCGACAGGGGCCAACGTCCTGACTTTC.

The chain uses TRBV6-2 or TRBV6-3 and TRBJ2-1; D unresolved. Trimming took off 5 bases at V and 7 bases at J, with 24 bases between the two ends. Germline CDR1 and CDR2: MNHEY and SVGEGT. This CDR3 is built from 17 residues. The CDR3 is CASSHDSGTDKANEQFF. CDR3 nucleotides: TGTGCCAGCAGTCATGATTCCGGAACAGATAAAGCAAATGAGCAGTTCTTC.

Remarks on this clonotype: A read error is possible here, since a much larger clone lies one base away. The J gene is TRBJ2-5, the V gene TRBV24-1; the match to TRBD1 covers 7 bases. Per germline, CDR1 KGHDR and CDR2 SFDVKD. The CDR3 covers 14 residues. J gave up 5 bases and V 4 bases, and 6 bases lay outside the gene matches. CDR3 DNA sequence: TGTGCCACCAGTGAGTCCGACAGGGACGAGACCCAGTACTTC. This codes for CATSESDRDETQYF.

This rearrangement joins TRBV12-3 or TRBV12-4 to TRBJ2-7, with a possible D match to TRBD1 (6 bases). The CDR3 is made up of 13 amino acids. V lost 4 bases, J lost 7 bases, and 14 bases lay in between. The CDR3 nucleotides read TGTGCCAGCAGTTACGACAGGTACTATGAGCAGTACTTC. Its protein product is CASSYDRYYEQYF.

This clonotype has a count of ten or more. The gene calls are TRBV20-1 and TRBJ1-2, with D maybe TRBD1 (5 bases). The length of the CDR3 is 12 residues. V lost 2 bases to trimming and J lost 2 bases, with 6 bases between them. Germline values: CDR1 DFQATT, CDR2 SNEGSKA (reference sequence). For the CDR3, the DNA is TGCAGTGCTAGACGGGGCAACTATGGCTACACCTTC. Translating it yields CSARRGNYGYTF.

The J gene is TRBJ1-6, the V gene TRBV20-1; D is possibly TRBD1 (6 bases). The CDR3 has 15 amino acids. CDR1 is DFQATT, CDR2 SNEGSKA, per germline (reference sequence). V lost 0 bases and J lost 19, with 25 bases in between. The CDR3 region has the DNA TGCAGTGCTAGAGACTCCGGACAGAAGAATTCACCCATACACTTT. Translating gives CSARDSGQKNSPIHF.

This clonotype was recorded at least ten times. This chain connects TRBV3-1 to TRBJ2-5; D unresolved. Germline lookup yields CDR1 LGHDT and CDR2 YNNKEL (reference sequence). The CDR3 is made up of 11 amino acids. The V gene lost 5 bases and the J gene lost 7 bases, with 8 bases spanning the gap. Written as DNA, the CDR3 is TGTGCCAGCAGCAGCCTGGGGACCCAGTACTTC. This gives the protein CASSSLGTQYF.

About this clonotype itself: This probably arose from a read error, given a far larger clone one base away. The V gene is TRBV6-4, the J gene TRBJ1-1, with D perhaps TRBD1 (6 bases). Germline V CDR1 and CDR2: MRHNA, SNTAGT. The CDR3 sequence is 15 residues long. In nucleotides, the CDR3 is TGTGCCAGCAGTGAACGGGGGGGCATGAACACTGAATCTTTCTTT. It is translated as CASSERGGMNTESFF.

On this clonotype: A single base separates this from a much larger clone, so it may be a read error. The rearrangement links TRBV10-3 to TRBJ2-6, with 10 bases lining up with TRBD1. The CDR3 is made up of 17 amino acids. Germline CDR1 reads ENHRY; CDR2 reads SYGVKD. CDR3 DNA sequence: TGTGCCATCAGTGGGACAGGGGGTTATCCTGGGGCCAACATCCTGACTTTC. This sequence encodes CAISGTGGYPGANILTF.

In its sample, this clonotype was seen once. It is likely a read error, because the conserved phenylalanine at the end of the CDR3 is missing. The chain uses TRBV6-1 and TRBJ1-4, with D uncertain. Trimming stripped 6 bases from V and 7 bases from J, with 18 bases between. Germline V gives CDR1 MNHNS, CDR2 SASEGT. CDR3 size: 15 residues. The CDR3 bases are TGTGCCAGCAGAACCCTACTGACGGGGTCTGAAAAACTGTTTATT. Its translation is CASRTLLTGSEKLFI.

On this clonotype: At one boundary the junction diverges from the germline segment, which might be a read error. This rearrangement joins TRBV19 to TRBJ2-2; 8 bases align to TRBD1. The CDR3 is 16 amino acids. CDR1 and CDR2 from the germline V gene are LNHDA and SQIVND (reference sequence). The CDR3 coding sequence is TGTGCCGGTAGTATAATCGGACAGGGAAGGACCTGGGAGCTGTTTTTT. It is translated as CAGSIIGQGRTWELFF.

The sample holds many counts of this clonotype. The chain links TRBV7-9 to TRBJ1-4; 8 nucleotides agree with TRBD1. This CDR3 has 14 residues. V dropped 4 bases and J dropped 5; count of bases not matched to a gene: 3. Germline-derived CDR1 and CDR2 are SEHNR and FQNEAQ (reference sequence). The CDR3 DNA reads TGTGCCAGCAGCTATGCAGGGGGCAATGAAAAACTGTTTTTT. It encodes CASSYAGGNEKLFF. Full variable domain (remainder filled in from reference TRBV7-9 and TRBJ1-4): DTGVSQNPRHKITKRGQNVTFRCDPISEHNRLYWYRQTLGQGPEFLTYFQNEAQLEKSRLLSDRFSAERPKGSFSTLEIQRTEQGDSAMYLCASSYAGGNEKLFFGSGTQLSVL.

Comments on this clonotype: This sequence may be a read error, since a much larger clone differs from it by one base. V usage is TRBV7-7 and J usage is TRBJ2-5, with 8 bases identical to TRBD1. Germline lookup yields CDR1 SSHAT and CDR2 FNYEAQ (reference sequence). This CDR3 comprises 16 residues. The CDR3 DNA reads TGTGCTAGCAGCTTAGTGTCAGGGGGCACGCAAGAGACCCAGTACTTC. It yields the protein CASSLVSGGTQETQYF. The full variable domain, with the rest looked up from reference TRBV7-7 and TRBJ2-5, is GAGVSQSPRYKVTKRGQDVTLRCDPISSHATLYWYQQALGQGPEFLTYFNYEAQPDKSGLPSDRFSAERPEGSISTLTIQRTEQRDSAMYRCASSLVSGGTQETQYFGPGTRLLVL.

With regard to this clonotype: Since a far larger clone is one base different, this is likely a read error. The chain uses TRBV6-4 and TRBJ1-2, with TRBD1 identical over 7 bases. Germline V gene sequence: CDR1 MRHNA, CDR2 SNTAGT. J was trimmed by 4 bases and V by 3 bases; bases with no gene match: 14. The CDR3 is 17 residues long. Written as DNA, the CDR3 is TGTGCCAGCAGTGAATCCCCGACAGGGCCGGCTCGCTATGGCTACACCTTC. Protein product: CASSESPTGPARYGYTF.

There are many counts of this clonotype. CDR3 residues: CASSPAGGQRQPQHF. CDR3 sequence (DNA): TGTGCCAGCAGCCCGGCAGGGGGGCAGCGGCAGCCCCAGCATTTT. The V and J genes are TRBV27 and TRBJ1-5, with 7 bases aligning to TRBD1. Germline V gene data show CDR1 as MNHEY and CDR2 as SMNVEV (reference sequence). V lost 6 bases to trimming and J lost 7 bases; unmatched junction nucleotides: 12. CDR3 length: 15 residues.

As to this clonotype: A far larger clone differs by one base, so this is likely a read error. The rearrangement joins TRBV6-2 or TRBV6-3 to TRBJ2-5, with unresolved D. The CDR3 is 10 amino acids. Germline-derived CDR1 and CDR2 are MNHEY and SVGEGT. The CDR3 bases are TGTGCCAGCAGTGAAGAGACCAAGTACTTC. Its translation: CASSEETKYF.

In regard to this clonotype: Mismatch with germline at one junction end may stem from a read error. The chain links TRBV30 to TRBJ2-6, with D tentatively TRBD1 or TRBD2 (5 bases each). Germline CDR1 and CDR2: GTSNPN and SVGIG (reference sequence). The CDR3 has 14 residues. CDR3 coding DNA: TGTGCCGGGATGCGGGTCTCTGGGGCCAACGTCCTGACCTTC. It codes for CAGMRVSGANVLTF.

Remarks on this clonotype: A much larger clonotype is one base distant, so this may be a read error. The chain links TRBV7-2 to TRBJ1-2; possible D gene TRBD1, 5 bases. The V and J ends lost 8 bases and 2 bases respectively, with 12 bases between them. The CDR3 is 13 residues long. Germline values: CDR1 SGHTA, CDR2 FQGNSA. The DNA for the CDR3 is TGTGCCAGCGGCCCAGGGCCCAACTATGGCTACACCTTC. It codes for CASGPGPNYGYTF.

As DNA, the CDR3 is TGTGCCAGCAGTGAACCGGGACTAGCGGGGGGGGCAGATACGCAGTATTTT. Translation: CASSEPGLAGGADTQYF. The chain carries TRBV2 and TRBJ2-3; TRBD2 agrees at 16 bases. The CDR3 has 17 residues. The V segment lost 2 bases and the J segment 4 bases; nucleotides outside the gene matches: 3. The V gene's germline CDR1 is SNHLY and CDR2 FYNNEI.